The next 15 T cell receptor beta chains were all read from a single sample in a study of blood T cell repertoires in COVID-19 (TCRdb year 2020). The library was made by the immunoSEQ multiplex PCR assay. As stored in TCRdb, this immuneACCESS dataset retains in-frame rearrangements with V and J assigned. A fraction of the clones does not appear; measured against another copy, unresolved V genes explain less than half of the discrepancy, and the remainder lacks a known reason. For this sample there are approximately 140,000 clones; 85% to 90% appear just once. In total, the top ten clones hold more than 2% of the sample. The sample consisted of peripheral blood. The origin of the receptors is a man in his sixties or seventies with active COVID-19.

The chain combines TRBV13 with TRBJ2-7, with 10 positions matching TRBD1. Germline values: CDR1 PRHDT, CDR2 FYEKMQ (reference sequence). The V segment lost 5 bases and the J segment 6 bases; nucleotides outside the gene matches: 10. The CDR3 length is 15 residues. In DNA form, the CDR3 reads TGTGCCAGCAGCCCCCGGGACAGGGGTTTGTCCGAGCAGTACTTC. This gives the protein CASSPRDRGLSEQYF.

The chain uses TRBV27 and TRBJ1-1; 7 nucleotides align to TRBD1. Germline CDR1 and CDR2: MNHEY and SMNVEV (reference sequence). The length of the CDR3 is 13 residues. The V and J ends lost 2 bases and 7 bases, in that order; junction bases with no gene match: 4. The DNA for the CDR3 is TGTGCCAGCAGTTTACAGGGGGGCGGTGAAGCTTTCTTT. It translates to CASSLQGGGEAFF.

This chain links TRBV18 with TRBJ1-5; TRBD1 might be the D (5 bases). V lost 1 base, J lost 1 base, and 8 bases lay in between. From germline, CDR1 is KGHSH and CDR2 LQKENI. The CDR3 contains 15 residues. CDR3 nucleotide sequence: TGTGCCAGCTCACCACGCAGGGTGAGCAATCAGCCCCAGCATTTT. It codes for CASSPRRVSNQPQHF. Looking up the rest from reference TRBV18 and TRBJ1-5 gives the full variable domain: NAGVMQNPRHLVRRRGQEARLRCSPMKGHSHVYWYRQLPEEGLKFMVYLQKENIIDESGMPKERFSAEFPKEGPSILRIQQVVRGDSAAYFCASSPRRVSNQPQHFGDGTRLSIL.

The V gene is TRBV6-4, the J gene TRBJ1-5, with D tentatively TRBD1 (6 bases). From germline, CDR1 is MRHNA and CDR2 SNTAGT. Trimming removed 3 bases from V and 9 bases from J, with 15 bases in between. The CDR3 spans 14 residues. In nucleotides, the CDR3 is TGTGCCAGCAGTGAGGGTCCAGGGGATTGGCCCCAGCATTTT. Translated: CASSEGPGDWPQHF.

This sequence joins TRBV6-5 and TRBJ2-7, with no clear D. The CDR3 length is 14 residues. Trimming shortened V by 7 bases and J by 2 bases, and 15 bases separated the two germline ends. CDR1 MNHEY and CDR2 SVGAGI come from the germline V gene. CDR3 sequence reads: CASKYPHTTYEQYF. As DNA, the CDR3 is TGTGCCAGCAAGTATCCCCACACAACCTACGAGCAGTACTTC.

The chain recombines TRBV7-9 with TRBJ1-5; D is possibly TRBD1 (5 bases). Looked up from germline, CDR1 is SEHNR and CDR2 is FQNEAQ (reference sequence). The CDR3 has 14 residues. Deletions cut 5 bases from V and 1 base from J, with 9 bases between. This chain's CDR3 is CASSRGESNQPQHF. In DNA, the CDR3 is TGTGCCAGCAGCAGGGGAGAGAGCAATCAGCCCCAGCATTTT.

The chain carries TRBV2 and TRBJ2-1; D is ambiguous. V dropped 4 bases and J dropped 6 bases, with 10 bases sitting between them. Germline loops: CDR1 SNHLY, CDR2 FYNNEI. The CDR3 totals 13 residues. In nucleotides, the CDR3 is TGTGCCAGCAGTGTCCGGCAGGTCAATGAGCAGTTCTTC. Residues: CASSVRQVNEQFF.

The chain couples TRBV4-1 to TRBJ2-1; 16 bases map to TRBD2. Germline V gives CDR1 MGHRA, CDR2 YSYEKL. The CDR3 runs to 19 residues. The V gene end was trimmed by 2 bases and the J gene end by 4 bases; junction bases not matched to a gene: 8. CDR3 residues: CASSQPGTSGRGGYNEQFF. The CDR3 DNA reads TGCGCCAGCAGCCAACCCGGGACTAGCGGGAGGGGGGGTTACAATGAGCAGTTCTTC.

This clone was seen only once. The chain employs TRBV4-3 and TRBJ2-2, with 11 bases matching TRBD2. V trimming: 2 bases; J trimming: 4 bases; junction bases outside the gene matches: 3. Germline lookup yields CDR1 LGHNA and CDR2 YSLEER. The length of the CDR3 is 16 residues. The CDR3 is CASSQTSGSPTGELFF. The CDR3 nucleotides read TGCGCCAGCAGCCAAACTAGCGGGAGCCCCACCGGGGAGCTGTTTTTT.

V usage is TRBV19 and J usage is TRBJ1-5; the D is unclear. The germline CDR1 and CDR2 sequences are LNHDA and SQIVND (reference sequence). V lost 6 bases to trimming and J lost 1 base, with 13 bases between them. CDR3 length: 15 residues. The CDR3 loop reads CASRLSGLSNQPQHF. The CDR3 region has the DNA TGTGCCAGTAGGCTATCAGGACTGAGCAATCAGCCCCAGCATTTT.

The chain recombines TRBV7-9 with TRBJ2-7; 7 nucleotides line up with TRBD1. The germline CDR1 and CDR2 sequences are SEHNR and FQNEAQ (reference sequence). Trimming at V came to 4 bases and at J to 3 bases, leaving 15 bases not matched to a gene. The CDR3 has 17 amino acids. Here the CDR3 DNA reads TGTGCCAGCAGCTCATGGACAGGACCCGCCGGCGGCTACGAGCAGTACTTC. It specifies CASSSWTGPAGGYEQYF.

The chain combines TRBV19 with TRBJ1-5; 7 bases match TRBD1. The germline V gene has CDR1 LNHDA and CDR2 SQIVND (reference sequence). Germline trimming cut 3 bases from V and 2 bases from J; bases unmatched to any gene: 7. This CDR3 is 16 amino acids long. The CDR3 nucleotides read TGTGCCAGTAGTATTCAGGGGGGCCGGGGCAATCAGCCCCAGCATTTT. Its protein product is CASSIQGGRGNQPQHF.

The rearrangement uses TRBV24-1 and TRBJ2-6; 10 bases are a match to TRBD2. Looked up from germline, CDR1 is KGHDR and CDR2 is SFDVKD. J was trimmed by 0 bases and V by 10 bases; bases with no gene match: 2. CDR3 length equals 15 residues. The CDR3, as DNA: TGTGCCACTAGCGGGAGGACCTCTGGGGCCAACGTCCTGACTTTC. Translation gives CATSGRTSGANVLTF.

The gene calls are TRBV19 and TRBJ1-3, with a possible D match to TRBD1 (6 bases). CDR1 is LNHDA and CDR2 is SQIVND in the germline V gene (reference sequence). The V gene lost 7 bases and the J gene lost 4 bases, with 11 bases spanning the gap. CDR3 length: 13 amino acids. The CDR3 nucleotides read TGTGCCAGTACCGCAGACAGGGGAAACACCATATATTTT. This gives the protein CASTADRGNTIYF.

This chain joins TRBV28 and TRBJ2-3, with 7 bases lining up with TRBD1. The V segment lost 1 base and the J segment 2 bases; nucleotides outside the gene matches: 3. Germline CDR1 MDHEN, CDR2 SYDVKM. The CDR3 runs 15 residues. The CDR3 nucleotides read TGTGCCAGCAGTTTATCGGGGACAGTCACAGATACGCAGTATTTT. Its protein is CASSLSGTVTDTQYF.